This T cell receptor (beta chain) was identified during a study of cytomegalovirus exposure and HLA in healthy donors. Among the 120 subjects of the validation cohort, separate from the roughly 650-subject first cohort, were the donors. Concerning this clone itself: No antigen is known for it.

Germline V gives CDR1 LNHDA, CDR2 SQIVND (reference sequence). Trimming at V came to 4 bases and at J to 3 bases, leaving 8 bases not matched to a gene. The CDR3 covers 15 residues. The table came from immunoSEQ multiplex PCR; TCRdb's copy has only in-frame clones and leaves some out. The sample yields some 83,000 clones, approximately 93% seen once. Study-wide points: Accounts indicate the classifier identified cytomegalovirus status with strong specificity and sensitivity. The CMV antigen specificity of a few CMV-associated chains was confirmed through in vitro analysis.

Specimen: PBMCs. The J gene is TRBJ2-7, the V gene TRBV19; 8 nucleotides match TRBD1. The source of this sequence is a woman under 30 in good health and CMV-seronegative. In DNA, the CDR3 is TGTGCCAGTAGTAGTCCCGGGACAGGAGTCTACGAGCAGTACTTC. Protein sequence: CASSSPGTGVYEQYF.